The 24 T cell receptor beta chains below come from one sample, sequenced in a study of control samples from healthy donors and cancer patients. Measured with immunoSEQ multiplex PCR; TCRdb has only the in-frame clones, and not every one. The data contain around 130,000 clones, 89% of them seen just once; the ten biggest clones take up around 6.9%. The specimen was PBMCs. The receptors derive from a man in his forties or fifties with head and neck cancer.

The rearrangement links TRBV19 to TRBJ1-2; TRBD1 matches at 7 bases. Looked up from germline, CDR1 is LNHDA and CDR2 is SQIVND (reference sequence). This CDR3 contains 15 residues. Germline trimming cut 0 bases from V and 4 bases from J; bases unmatched to any gene: 5. In nucleotides, the CDR3 is TGTGCCAGTAGTATAGAAGGCAGGGGGAGCTATGGCTACACCTTC. This encodes CASSIEGRGSYGYTF.

The chain joins TRBV29-1 to TRBJ2-1; 8 nucleotides agree with TRBD2. V dropped 4 bases and J dropped 4; count of bases not matched to a gene: 12. Per germline, CDR1 SQVTM and CDR2 ANQGSEA. The CDR3 is 16 amino acids. CDR3 sequence: CSVGGGSGRAYNEQFF. DNA of the CDR3: TGCAGCGTTGGGGGGGGCAGCGGGAGAGCTTACAATGAGCAGTTCTTC.

The rearrangement links TRBV19 to TRBJ2-3; 10 bases agree with TRBD2. The CDR3 consists of 19 residues. With V trimmed by 7 bases and J by 4 bases, 20 bases remained unmatched. CDR1 LNHDA and CDR2 SQIVND come from the germline V gene (reference sequence). This CDR3 is CASTSSVEREGLNADTQYF. CDR3 DNA sequence: TGTGCCAGTACGAGCTCGGTCGAGCGGGAGGGACTCAATGCAGATACGCAGTATTTT. Filled out from reference TRBV19 and TRBJ2-3, the complete variable domain reads DGGITQSPKYLFRKEGQNVTLSCEQNLNHDAMYWYRQDPGQGLRLIYYSQIVNDFQKGDIAEGYSVSREKKESFPLTVTSAQKNPTAFYLCASTSSVEREGLNADTQYFGPGTRLTVL.

This clone was detected once. The rearrangement joins TRBV19 to TRBJ1-1; a possible D gene is TRBD1 (5 bases). Per the germline V gene, CDR1 is LNHDA and CDR2 is SQIVND (reference sequence). The CDR3 spans 13 residues. Between the trimmed V and J ends, which lost 5 bases and 3 bases, there was a span of 10 bases. The CDR3 DNA reads TGTGCCAGTAGTCCGGGGCTCTACACTGAAGCTTTCTTT. Translated: CASSPGLYTEAFF.

About this clone itself: At one end, the junction sequence differs from germline, possibly due to a read error. The chain uses TRBV9 and TRBJ2-3; possible D gene TRBD1, 5 bases. CDR3 length: 13 residues. CDR1 SGDLS and CDR2 YYNGEE come from the germline V gene. CDR3 bases: TGTGCCAGCAGCGTAGATCAAACAGGTACGCAGTATTTT. It codes for CASSVDQTGTQYF.

This chain uses TRBV24-1 with TRBJ2-2, with no clear D. Trimming stripped 0 bases from V and 1 base from J, with 8 bases between. Germline V gives CDR1 KGHDR, CDR2 SFDVKD. The CDR3 sequence is 16 residues long. This CDR3 is CATSDLGLMNTGELFF. For the CDR3, the DNA is TGTGCCACCAGTGATTTGGGGTTAATGAACACCGGGGAGCTGTTTTTT.

V is TRBV19 and J is TRBJ1-3; D is unclear. The germline CDR1 and CDR2 sequences are LNHDA and SQIVND (reference sequence). This CDR3 has 15 residues. Between the trimmed V and J ends, which lost 5 bases and 3 bases, there was a span of 14 bases. CDR3 DNA sequence: TGTGCCAGTAGTCAGAGCCACAGCGGTGGAAACACCATATATTTT. The encoded protein is CASSQSHSGGNTIYF.

The gene calls are TRBV24-1 and TRBJ1-5; possible D gene TRBD1, 5 bases. The germline gives CDR1 KGHDR, CDR2 SFDVKD. Trimming took 7 bases from V and 3 from J, leaving 9 bases between them. The CDR3 runs to 13 residues. Here the CDR3 DNA reads TGTGCCACCAGCGAGGGGTTCAATCAGCCCCAGCATTTT. Translating gives CATSEGFNQPQHF.

The chain links TRBV30 to TRBJ1-6; D is possibly TRBD1 (5 bases). CDR1 is GTSNPN and CDR2 is SVGIG in the germline V gene (reference sequence). Trimming left V 0 bases short and J 7 bases short, with 10 bases between. This CDR3 contains 14 residues. DNA for the CDR3: TGTGCCTGGAGTGTAGGGGCTTTGAATTCACCCCTCCACTTT. Its translation: CAWSVGALNSPLHF. The complete variable domain, with remaining parts taken from reference TRBV30 and TRBJ1-6, reads SQTIHQWPATLVQPVGSPLSLECTVEGTSNPNLYWYRQAAGRGLQLLFYSVGIGQISSEVPQNLSASRPQDRQFILSSKKLLLSDSGFYLCAWSVGALNSPLHFGNGTRLTVT.

This clone was found a few times. J is TRBJ1-6 and V is TRBV13; D not certain. V lost 3 bases, J lost 7 bases, and 4 bases lay in between. This CDR3 is built from 12 residues. Germline V lookup: CDR1 PRHDT, CDR2 FYEKMQ (reference sequence). The DNA of the CDR3 is TGTGCCAGCAGCTTGTTGAATTCACCCCTCCACTTT. This encodes CASSLLNSPLHF.

The J gene is TRBJ1-1, the V gene TRBV28; unclear D gene. Trimming took off 3 bases at V and 1 base at J, with 6 bases between the two ends. CDR1 is MDHEN and CDR2 is SYDVKM in the germline V gene. There are 13 residues in the CDR3. CDR3 in amino acids: CASSFVGNTEAFF. DNA for the CDR3: TGTGCCAGCAGTTTTGTAGGGAACACTGAAGCTTTCTTT. Full variable domain (outside the CDR3, taken from reference TRBV28 and TRBJ1-1): DVKVTQSSRYLVKRTGEKVFLECVQDMDHENMFWYRQDPGLGLRLIYFSYDVKMKEKGDIPEGYSVSREKKERFSLILESASTNQTSMYLCASSFVGNTEAFFGQGTRLTVV.

The chain carries TRBV11-2 and TRBJ2-3; D may be TRBD1 or TRBD2 (6 bases each). Trimming stripped 5 bases from V and 0 bases from J, with 21 bases between. CDR1 is SGHAT, CDR2 FQNNGV, per germline. This CDR3 is 18 amino acids long. The CDR3 protein is CASSHVLPGGPSTDTQYF. CDR3 nucleotide sequence: TGTGCCAGCAGCCACGTTCTCCCCGGGGGCCCTAGCACAGATACGCAGTATTTT.

Regarding this clone: Other nucleotide sequences in the sample specify the same CDR3. The chain couples TRBV5-1 to TRBJ2-7; TRBD2 agrees at 15 bases. Trimming took 3 bases from V and 7 from J; bases not matched to a gene: 11. Per the germline V gene, CDR1 is SGHRS and CDR2 is YFSETQ. The CDR3 length is 17 residues. CDR3 region: CASSSGLAGGLLGEQYF. The CDR3 DNA reads as TGCGCCAGCAGCTCGGGACTAGCGGGGGGCCTTTTAGGTGAGCAGTACTTC.

In its sample, this clone was seen once. The rearrangement uses TRBV5-1 and TRBJ1-1, with 9 bases identical to TRBD1. CDR3 length: 15 amino acids. CDR1 SGHRS and CDR2 YFSETQ come from the germline V gene. Germline trimming cut 5 bases from V and 4 bases from J; bases unmatched to any gene: 9. The CDR3 nucleotides are TGCGCCAGCAGAGACTTAACAGGGGGCGGCACTGAAGCTTTCTTT. It yields the protein CASRDLTGGGTEAFF.

This clone was seen just once. The V gene is TRBV9, the J gene TRBJ2-3; D uncertain. Looked up from germline, CDR1 is SGDLS and CDR2 is YYNGEE. The germline V and J ends were trimmed by 0 bases and 8 bases, with 10 bases remaining between them. The CDR3 covers 13 residues. The CDR3 DNA reads as TGTGCCAGCAGCGTAGATCAAGCAGGTACGCAGTATTTT. Translated, it gives CASSVDQAGTQYF.

This clone was counted between two and nine times. The chain couples TRBV6-5 to TRBJ2-2, with a tentative D call TRBD1 (5 bases). Germline assignment: CDR1 MNHEY and CDR2 SVGAGI. With 9 bases removed from V and 4 bases from J, the gap between germline ends came to 12 bases. The CDR3 is 13 amino acids. The CDR3 DNA reads as TGTGCCAGTGGGGCGCCGGTCACCGGGGAGCTGTTTTTT. It codes for CASGAPVTGELFF.

This chain connects TRBV6-5 to TRBJ2-2; D remains ambiguous. The CDR3 runs 12 residues. Trimming removed 8 bases at V and 0 bases at J, with 4 bases between. CDR1 is MNHEY and CDR2 is SVGAGI in the germline V gene. The CDR3 sequence is CASGTNTGELFF. The CDR3, as DNA: TGTGCCAGCGGGACGAACACCGGGGAGCTGTTTTTT.

J is TRBJ1-1 and V is TRBV2, with a tentative D call TRBD1 (5 bases). The V gene's germline CDR1 is SNHLY and CDR2 FYNNEI. The V gene lost 7 bases and the J gene lost 4 bases, with 10 bases spanning the gap. The length of the CDR3 is 12 residues. The CDR3 reads CASTGGSTEAFF. CDR3 in DNA: TGTGCCAGCACTGGGGGAAGCACTGAAGCTTTCTTT.

Remarks on this clone: Compared with germline, one end of the junction differs, possibly owing to a read error. Within the sample, other DNA sequences also encode this same CDR3. V gene TRBV15 combines with J gene TRBJ2-7; TRBD2 aligns across 13 bases. Germline CDR1 LNHNV, CDR2 YYDKDF (reference sequence). CDR3 length equals 16 residues. This chain's CDR3 is CATGPGRGLAGNEQYF. Here the CDR3 DNA reads TGCGCCACCGGGCCAGGGAGGGGACTAGCGGGGAACGAGCAGTACTTC.

The V and J genes are TRBV20-1 and TRBJ1-2; D call uncertain. Between the trimmed V and J ends, which lost 4 bases and 8 bases, there was a span of 11 bases. CDR1 is DFQATT and CDR2 is SNEGSKA in the germline V gene (reference sequence). The CDR3 covers 11 residues. CDR3 bases: TGCAGTGCTAAGGATTTGGGGGGCTACACCTTC. Translated, it gives CSAKDLGGYTF.

The chain uses TRBV5-5 and TRBJ1-1; 8 bases are shared with TRBD1. In germline, CDR1 is SGHKS, CDR2 YYEKEE (reference sequence). V shed 2 bases, J shed 5 bases, and the junction held 5 bases outside the gene matches. The CDR3 totals 14 residues. The CDR3 loop is CASSFYRGYTEAFF. CDR3 bases: TGTGCCAGCAGCTTCTACAGGGGGTATACTGAAGCTTTCTTT.

The genes are TRBV6-5 and TRBJ2-7, with D uncertain. The V gene's germline CDR1 is MNHEY and CDR2 SVGAGI. The length of the CDR3 is 15 residues. The ends were cut back, 3 bases at V and 2 bases at J, with 14 bases in the middle. CDR3 sequence reads: CASSYSQATTYEQYF. In DNA form, the CDR3 reads TGTGCCAGCAGTTATTCTCAGGCTACTACCTACGAGCAGTACTTC.

The CDR3 DNA follows: TGCGCCAGCAGCCCGCATCTAGGACAGCCTTCCTACAATGAGCAGTTCTTC. It codes for CASSPHLGQPSYNEQFF. This rearrangement joins TRBV4-1 to TRBJ2-1; weak D call: TRBD1 (6 bases). Trimming left V 4 bases short and J 1 base short, with 17 bases between. The CDR3 is 17 amino acids. Germline V gives CDR1 MGHRA, CDR2 YSYEKL.

The chain uses TRBV2 and TRBJ1-5; no definite D call. Germline V gene lookup returns CDR1 SNHLY and CDR2 FYNNEI. This CDR3 contains 14 residues. V was shortened by 2 bases and J by 3 bases, with 8 bases between the two germline ends. Here the CDR3 reads CASSESRLNQPQHF. The CDR3 DNA is TGTGCCAGCAGTGAAAGCAGGCTCAATCAGCCCCAGCATTTT.